This is a list of T cell receptor beta chains from one sample in a study of blood T cells in healthy people across ages. TCRdb itself ran the 5' RACE reads through MiXCR, one entry per CDR3 protein. The profile shows about 970,000 distinct CDR3 sequences, roughly half of them singletons. Sequenced: blood. Receptors originate from a woman aged 55-70 years in good health. Both conserved end residues are part of each CDR3. A D gene is named only where the DNA matches it firmly. Clone size, where shown, is once, few, many, or a class for clones that have expanded.

CDR3 DNA,CDR3 protein,V gene,J gene,D gene,clone size
TGTGCCAGCAGCTACTCCGGGTTAGGGGAGCAGTACTTC,CASSYSGLGEQYF,TRBV6-5,TRBJ2-7,.,few
TGCAGCCAATGGACTAGCGGGAGGAATGAGCAGTACTTC,CSQWTSGRNEQYF,TRBV29-1,TRBJ2-5,TRBD2,.
TGTGCCAGCAAGGGGACAGGGACCCAGCCCCAGCATTTT,CASKGTGTQPQHF,TRBV6-6,TRBJ1-5,TRBD1,.
TGCGCCAGCGCTCAGGGACTAGCCTTAACATACGAGCAGTACTTC,CASAQGLALTYEQYF,TRBV5-1,TRBJ2-7,TRBD2,.
TGTGCCATCAGTGGTCAGGAGAACTATGGCTACACCTTC,CAISGQENYGYTF,TRBV10-3,TRBJ1-2,.,.
TGTGCCAGCAGTAGCGGGAGGGCCGACGAGCAGTACTTC,CASSSGRADEQYF,TRBV3-1,TRBJ2-7,TRBD2,.
TGCAGCGTTGATACACCCACTAGGTCGGGCTCCTCCGAGCAGTACTTC,CSVDTPTRSGSSEQYF,TRBV29-1,TRBJ2-7,.,once
TGCGCCAGCAACCAAGAAGCGTCATACTCCTACGAGCAGTACTTC,CASNQEASYSYEQYF,TRBV4-3,TRBJ2-7,.,.
TGTGCCAGCAGCCTGGACTGTTCTAGCACAGATACGCAGTATTTT,CASSLDCSSTDTQYF,TRBV12-3/TRBV12-4,TRBJ2-3,.,.
TGCGCCAGCAGTGAATCCAGTCAGAAAGCCTGCGAGCAGTACTTC,CASSESSQKACEQYF,TRBV2,TRBJ2-7,.,.
TGCAGTGCTGGCACTGGGGGGCGCACAGATACGCAGTATTTT,CSAGTGGRTDTQYF,TRBV20-1,TRBJ2-3,.,.
TGTGCCAGCAGTAGCCCCTGGCAGGGGAACACTGAAGCTTTCTTT,CASSSPWQGNTEAFF,TRBV12-3/TRBV12-4,TRBJ1-1,.,.